These T cell receptor beta chains were read from a single sample in a study of T cells after yellow fever vaccination. TCRdb re-called the 5' RACE reads through MiXCR, storing one row per CDR3 protein. The top ten hold just under 25% of the sample, which has tens of thousands of distinct CDR3 sequences, roughly 14% seen once. Sample: CD8+ T cells not binding an NS4B(214-222) dextramer, sorted from PBMCs, taken approximately 20 days after the first yellow fever vaccination. All receptors derive from a man aged 18 to 35 who received the YFV17D yellow fever vaccine. Both conserved end residues are part of each CDR3. A D gene is named only where the DNA matches it firmly. Not all rows give a size; the values are once, few, many and, for expanded clones, a class.

abundance	v_gene	j_gene	d_gene	CDR3nt	CDR3aa
-	TRBV20-1	TRBJ1-4	-	TGCAGTGCTAGAATGTCTGGATCTGTCGGGGGGGAACAAAAACTGTTTTTT	CSARMSGSVGGEQKLFF
few	TRBV12-3/TRBV12-4	TRBJ2-7	-	TGTGCCAGCAGGTCGTCAAGCGAGCAGTACTTC	CASRSSSEQYF
-	TRBV6-5	TRBJ2-5	-	TGTGCCAGCAGTTACTCACGGGGAGCGGAGACCCAGTACTTC	CASSYSRGAETQYF
few	TRBV7-9	TRBJ2-1	-	TGTGCCAGCAGCTCCTTCGGGGGTCCGGGCGATGAGCAGTTCTTC	CASSSFGGPGDEQFF
-	TRBV6-2/TRBV6-3	TRBJ2-1	-	TGTGCCAGCAGCCGTACAGGGAATGAGCAGTTCTTC	CASSRTGNEQFF
few	TRBV7-9	TRBJ1-3	-	TGTGCCAGCAGGTGGGACGCTGGAAACACCATATATTTT	CASRWDAGNTIYF
few	TRBV7-9	TRBJ2-1	TRBD1	TGTGCCAGCAGCCGAAGGACAGGGAGCTCCTACAATGAGCAGTTCTTC	CASSRRTGSSYNEQFF
few	TRBV12-3/TRBV12-4	TRBJ1-2	TRBD1	TGTGCCAGCAGTTATGGAGCCGCTAGGGGGCTGAACTATGGCTACACCTTC	CASSYGAARGLNYGYTF
-	TRBV29-1	TRBJ2-6	-	TGCAGCGTTGGAGACCCTCCAGGGGCCAACGTCCTGACTTTC	CSVGDPPGANVLTF
-	TRBV11-2	TRBJ2-1	TRBD2	TGTGCCAGCAGCTTAGAAGGGGCAGAGGCGGGGGGTGTGTACAATGAGCAGTTCTTC	CASSLEGAEAGGVYNEQFF
few	TRBV19	TRBJ1-6	-	TGTGCCAGTAGTATGTCCGGTCTACATAATTCACCCCTCCACTTT	CASSMSGLHNSPLHF
-	TRBV4-1	TRBJ1-2	TRBD1	TGCGCCAGCAGCCCGCTGGACAGGGGGCAAGAGGGCTACACCTTC	CASSPLDRGQEGYTF
-	TRBV20-1	TRBJ1-1	-	TGCAGTGCCCGGAAAGGGGGGAACACTGAAGCTTTCTTT	CSARKGGNTEAFF
few	TRBV4-1	TRBJ2-7	TRBD2	TGCGCCAGCAGCCACCGACTAGCGGAATACGAGCAGTACTTC	CASSHRLAEYEQYF
-	TRBV9	TRBJ2-5	-	TGTGCCAGCAGCGTAGTACGCACCGGGGGAAAAGAGACCCAGTACTTC	CASSVVRTGGKETQYF
-	TRBV4-1	TRBJ2-3	TRBD2	TGCGCCAGCAGCCAAGAACTTCTAGCGGGGGGGCCGACAGATACGCAGTATTTT	CASSQELLAGGPTDTQYF
-	TRBV4-1	TRBJ2-1	TRBD2	TGCGCCAGCAGCCATCGGGGGGGGCCTTCCTACAATGAGCAGTTCTTC	CASSHRGGPSYNEQFF
-	TRBV5-1	TRBJ1-1	-	TGCGCCAGCAGCTTGGAACTGGGGGGAGAGAACACTGAAGCTTTCTTT	CASSLELGGENTEAFF
-	TRBV20-1	TRBJ2-4	-	TGCAGCTTTAAGGGAGGGGGCCCAAACATTCAGTACTTC	CSFKGGGPNIQYF
-	TRBV19	TRBJ1-1	-	TGTGCCAGTAGGGACTTCGGTGGGATGAACACTGAAGCTTTCTTT	CASRDFGGMNTEAFF
many	TRBV18	TRBJ2-2	-	TGTGCCAGCTCACCCTGGTACACCGGGAAACGGACGACCGGGGAGCTGTTTTTT	CASSPWYTGKRTTGELFF
-	TRBV5-1	TRBJ2-4	-	TGCGCCAGCAGCTTCAGGGGAATGGGTATTTTTGGCAAAAACATTCAGTACTTC	CASSFRGMGIFGKNIQYF
few	TRBV4-1	TRBJ1-4	TRBD1	TGCGCCAGCAGCCCCTACAGGGGTGGGGAGGAAAAACTGTTTTTT	CASSPYRGGEEKLFF
-	TRBV6-6	TRBJ1-1	TRBD1	TGTGCCAGCATCCGGACAGGGCACACTGAAGCTTTCTTT	CASIRTGHTEAFF
few	TRBV11-1	TRBJ2-7	-	TGTGCCAGCAGCCCAACCAGAGGGGCAACGTTAGCGGCCTACGAGCAGTACTTC	CASSPTRGATLAAYEQYF
many	TRBV15	TRBJ2-1	-	TGTGCCACCAGCAGAGAGTCGTGGGCTAGACAACGATACAATGAGCAGTTCTTC	CATSRESWARQRYNEQFF
-	TRBV11-2	TRBJ2-7	TRBD1	TGTGCCAGCAGCTCCTCCGGGACAGGGCAAAACGAGCAGTACTTC	CASSSSGTGQNEQYF
few	TRBV13	TRBJ1-1	TRBD1	TGTGCCAGCAGCTTAGGAGTTGTGGGAAACAGGGGAGCTTTCTTT	CASSLGVVGNRGAFF
few	TRBV19	TRBJ1-1	TRBD1	TGTGCCAGTAGTTCGACAGGGAGGTGGATCACTGAAGCTTTCTTT	CASSSTGRWITEAFF
-	TRBV6-5	TRBJ1-1	-	TGTGCCAGCAGTTACTCAGGGGCTTGGGAAGCTTTCTTT	CASSYSGAWEAFF
few	TRBV28	TRBJ1-4	-	TGTGCCAGCAGTTTGACAGATACTAGGACTAATGAAAAACTGTTTTTT	CASSLTDTRTNEKLFF
-	TRBV24-1	TRBJ2-2	-	TGTGCCACCAGTGCTCATAGGAACACCGGGGAGCTGTTTTTT	CATSAHRNTGELFF
few	TRBV7-9	TRBJ2-1	TRBD1	TGTGCCAGCAGCTCGGGACAGGGGGCCCCCTACAATGAGCAGTCCTTC	CASSSGQGAPYNEQSF
few	TRBV5-5	TRBJ1-4	TRBD1	TGTGCCAGCAGGCAGCCGGGACAGGGGGAAGAAAAACTGTTTTTT	CASRQPGQGEEKLFF
-	TRBV5-4	TRBJ2-7	TRBD2	TGTGCCAGCAGTCGGAGCGGGGGAGACCGCTACGAGCAGTACTTC	CASSRSGGDRYEQYF
-	TRBV3-1	TRBJ2-1	TRBD1	TGTGCCAGCAGCCACATCGCGGGACAGGGTCGTCGTGAGCAGTTCTTC	CASSHIAGQGRREQFF
few	TRBV4-1	TRBJ2-7	TRBD1	TGCGCCAGCAGCCAAGGGGACAGGGCGAGCTACGAGCAGTACTTC	CASSQGDRASYEQYF
-	TRBV5-1	TRBJ2-2	-	TGCGCCAGCAGCAATGAATTTACGGGGTCCGGGGAGCTGTTTTTT	CASSNEFTGSGELFF
-	TRBV11-2	TRBJ2-6	-	TGTGCCAGCAGCCCTAGGTTCTCTGGGGCCAACGTCCTGACTTTC	CASSPRFSGANVLTF
-	TRBV5-1	TRBJ2-7	-	TGCGCCAGCAGCTTTCGAGCAGGGGAGTACGAGCAGTACTTC	CASSFRAGEYEQYF
once	TRBV24-1	TRBJ2-5	TRBD2	TGTGCCACCAGTGACCTGGGACTAGCGGAAGAGACCCAGTACTTC	CATSDLGLAEETQYF
-	TRBV5-1	TRBJ2-6	TRBD1	TGCGCCAGTGATACGGGACAGACGAAATCTGGGGCCAACGTCCTGACTTTC	CASDTGQTKSGANVLTF